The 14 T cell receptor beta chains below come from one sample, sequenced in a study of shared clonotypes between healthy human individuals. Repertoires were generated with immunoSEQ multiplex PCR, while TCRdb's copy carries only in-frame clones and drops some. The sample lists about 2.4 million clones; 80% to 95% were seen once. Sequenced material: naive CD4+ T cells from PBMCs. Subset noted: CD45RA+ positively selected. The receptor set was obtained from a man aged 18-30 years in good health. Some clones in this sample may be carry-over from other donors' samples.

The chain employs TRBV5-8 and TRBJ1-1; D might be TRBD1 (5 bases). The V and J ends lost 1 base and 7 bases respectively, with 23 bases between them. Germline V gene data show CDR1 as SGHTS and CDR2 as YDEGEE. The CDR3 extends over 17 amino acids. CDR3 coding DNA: TGTGCCAGCAGCTTGAGATGGCAGGGCCACGGAGGGGATGAAGCTTTCTTT. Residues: CASSLRWQGHGGDEAFF.

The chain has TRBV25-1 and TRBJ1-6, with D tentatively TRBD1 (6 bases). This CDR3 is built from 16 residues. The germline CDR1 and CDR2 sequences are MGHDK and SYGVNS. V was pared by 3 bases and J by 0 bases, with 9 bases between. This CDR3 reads CASSDQGSSYNSPLHF. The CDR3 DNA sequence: TGTGCCAGCAGTGACCAGGGGAGCTCCTATAATTCACCCCTCCACTTT.

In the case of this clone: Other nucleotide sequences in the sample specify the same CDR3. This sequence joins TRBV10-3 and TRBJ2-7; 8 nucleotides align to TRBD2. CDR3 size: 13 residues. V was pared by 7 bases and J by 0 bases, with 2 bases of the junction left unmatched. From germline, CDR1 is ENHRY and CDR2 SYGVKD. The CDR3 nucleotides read TGTGCCATCACCAGCGGGAGCTCCTACGAGCAGTACTTC. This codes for CAITSGSSYEQYF.

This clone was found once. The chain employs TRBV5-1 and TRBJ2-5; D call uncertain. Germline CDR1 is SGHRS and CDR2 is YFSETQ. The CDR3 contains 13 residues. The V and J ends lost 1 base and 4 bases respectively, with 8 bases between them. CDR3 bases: TGCGCCAGCAGCTTGTCGTGGTTAGAGACCCAGTACTTC. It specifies CASSLSWLETQYF.

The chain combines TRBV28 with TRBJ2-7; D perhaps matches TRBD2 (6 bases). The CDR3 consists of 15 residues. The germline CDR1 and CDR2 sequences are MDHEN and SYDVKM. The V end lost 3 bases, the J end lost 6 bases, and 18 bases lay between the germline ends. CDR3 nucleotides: TGTGCCAGCAGTTTGTCCGGGAGTCGAAAGGGCGAGCAGTACTTC. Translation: CASSLSGSRKGEQYF.

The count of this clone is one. Here the CDR3 reads CASSVGGRVGYF. The CDR3 DNA reads as TGTGCCAGCAGTGTAGGAGGCAGGGTAGGGTATTTT. The rearrangement uses TRBV6-1 and TRBJ2-3; D may be TRBD1 or TRBD2 (5 bases each). Deletions cut 4 bases from V and 14 bases from J, with 16 bases between. Germline V lookup: CDR1 MNHNS, CDR2 SASEGT. The CDR3 length is 12 residues.

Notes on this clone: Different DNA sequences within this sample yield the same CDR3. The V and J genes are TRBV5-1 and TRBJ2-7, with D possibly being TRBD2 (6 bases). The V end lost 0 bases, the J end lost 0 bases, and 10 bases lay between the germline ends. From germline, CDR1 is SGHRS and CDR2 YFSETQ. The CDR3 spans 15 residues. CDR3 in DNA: TGCGCCAGCAGCTTGGGAGCGACTAGCTCCTACGAGCAGTACTTC. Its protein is CASSLGATSSYEQYF.

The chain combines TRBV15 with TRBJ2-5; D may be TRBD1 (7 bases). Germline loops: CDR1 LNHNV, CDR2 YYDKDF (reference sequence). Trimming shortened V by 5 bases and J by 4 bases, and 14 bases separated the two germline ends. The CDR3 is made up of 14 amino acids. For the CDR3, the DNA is TGTGCCACCAGCTTGACAGGGAGGATAGAGACCCAGTACTTC. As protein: CATSLTGRIETQYF.

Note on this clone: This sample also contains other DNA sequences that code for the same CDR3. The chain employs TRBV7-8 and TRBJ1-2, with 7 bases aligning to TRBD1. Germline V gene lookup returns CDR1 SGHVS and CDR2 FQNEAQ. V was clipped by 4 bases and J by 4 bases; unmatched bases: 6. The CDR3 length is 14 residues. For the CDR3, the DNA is TGTGCCAGCAGCTCCACCGGGACAGTCTATGGCTACACCTTC. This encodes CASSSTGTVYGYTF.

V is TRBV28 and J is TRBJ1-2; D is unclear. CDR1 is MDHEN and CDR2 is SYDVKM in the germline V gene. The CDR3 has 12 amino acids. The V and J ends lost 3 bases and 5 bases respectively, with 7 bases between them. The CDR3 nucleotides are TGTGCCAGCAGTTTTGCCCGGTATGGCTACACCTTC. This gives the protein CASSFARYGYTF.

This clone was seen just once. The CDR3 nucleotides are TGTGCCAGCAGTGAATCAGCTAGCGGCACAGATACGCAGTATTTT. Translation gives CASSESASGTDTQYF. The chain uses TRBV25-1 and TRBJ2-3, with a weak D call TRBD2 (6 bases). Germline CDR1 MGHDK, CDR2 SYGVNS. The CDR3 is made up of 15 amino acids. The V gene lost 1 base and the J gene lost 1 base, with 9 bases spanning the gap.

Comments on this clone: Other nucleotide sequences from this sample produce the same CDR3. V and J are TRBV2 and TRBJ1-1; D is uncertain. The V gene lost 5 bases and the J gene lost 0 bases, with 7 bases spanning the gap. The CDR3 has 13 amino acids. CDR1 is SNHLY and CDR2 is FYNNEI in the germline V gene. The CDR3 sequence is CASSTDMNTEAFF. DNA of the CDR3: TGTGCCAGCAGTACAGATATGAACACTGAAGCTTTCTTT.

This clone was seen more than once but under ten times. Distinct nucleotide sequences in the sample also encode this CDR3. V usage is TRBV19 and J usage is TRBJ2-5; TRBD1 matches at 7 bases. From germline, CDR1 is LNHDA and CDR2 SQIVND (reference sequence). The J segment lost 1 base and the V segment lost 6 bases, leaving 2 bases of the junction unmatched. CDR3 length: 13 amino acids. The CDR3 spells CASSGTAQETQYF. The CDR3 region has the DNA TGTGCCAGTAGCGGGACAGCCCAAGAGACCCAGTACTTC.

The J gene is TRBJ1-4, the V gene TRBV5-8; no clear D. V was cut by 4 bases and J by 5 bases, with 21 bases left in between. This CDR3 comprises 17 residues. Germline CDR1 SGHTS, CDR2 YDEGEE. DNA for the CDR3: TGTGCCAGCAGCCCAAACCTTATGGGCAGCCGAAATGAAAAACTGTTTTTT. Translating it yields CASSPNLMGSRNEKLFF.